This T cell receptor beta chain was sequenced during a study of blood T cell repertoires in COVID-19. Individuals aged roughly 18 to 90 years were recruited from roughly 23 US areas. Recovered participants had two consecutive negative NP/OP PCR tests, healthcare professional clearance, or symptom resolution. Losses at the gene ends were 4 bases for V and 7 bases for J; bases not matched to a gene: 7. From germline, CDR1 is SGDLS and CDR2 YYNGEE. The length of the CDR3 is 15 residues. Generated by immunoSEQ multiplex PCR, the TCRdb table keeps only in-frame clones and is missing some. The sample holds 150,000 or so clones; roughly four fifths are singletons and the top ten take about 9.2%.

The material sequenced was PBMCs or T cells enriched from blood (not recorded which). The chain carries TRBV9 and TRBJ1-6, with 8 bases matching TRBD1. The receptor comes from a man over 45 who had recovered from COVID-19. As DNA, the CDR3 is TGTGCCAGCAGCCCGCGGACAGGGATGAATTCACCCCTCCACTTT. Translation: CASSPRTGMNSPLHF.